This T cell receptor (beta chain) was retrieved from a study of beta chain features in type 1 diabetes. Study information: Examination spanned approximately 110 million sorted cells from all samples. Findings and limits, study-wide: Shortening that was moderate but significant affected the TCRB CDR3s of Type 1 diabetes patients in all four CD4+ subsets.

Sequenced material consisted of expressed TCRB transcripts (all of the isolated RNA was reverse transcribed). Sequencing of naive, central memory and regulatory T cell samples gave an average of approximately 3.3 million reads. Assay: immunoSEQ multiplex PCR; the TCRdb copy retains only in-frame clones and omits some. The top ten clones hold about 0.016% of a sample with 300,000 to 350,000 clones, approximately 12% of them seen once. This clone was recorded a few times. Its matching antigen is unknown. Sorted CD4+ subsets: naive, central memory, regulatory, stem cell-like memory (CD45RO/CCR7/CD25/CD127/CD95/CD27 panel). Germline CDR1 and CDR2: SGHTA and FQGNSA. This CDR3 is built from 13 residues. V lost 3 bases and J lost 9; bases outside the gene matches: 5.

The clonotype was recovered from a woman younger than 30 with type 1 diabetes. The material sequenced was naive CD4+ T cells from blood. The chain uses TRBV7-2 and TRBJ1-5, with 7 bases lining up with TRBD1. Here the CDR3 DNA reads TGTGCCAGCAGCTTCGAGGGGGCCCGGCCCCAGCATTTT. Its translation: CASSFEGARPQHF.